Listed below are T cell receptor beta chains from one sample, sequenced in a study of vaccination effects on CD4 cells after COVID-19. TCRdb's table, derived via immunoSEQ multiplex PCR, lists solely in-frame clones and lacks some. In the table there are 20,000 to 25,000 clones, 65% to 70% of which are singletons. Their recognized antigens are unknown. Specimen: CD4+ T cells from PBMCs cultured with HCoV-NL63 spike peptides, collected before COVID-19 vaccination. Receptor source: a human donor who received a COVID-19 vaccine. CDR3s include the opening cysteine and the closing phenylalanine or tryptophan. The D gene is left open where the match is weak. The size field is filled for only some rows; it gives once, few, many or a size class.

TRBJ1-2 | TRBV29-1 | TRBD1 | NA | TGCAGCGTTGAAGGCAGGGGGCGATCAGGCGGCTACACCTTC | CSVEGRGRSGGYTF
TRBJ2-3 | TRBV29-1 | TRBD2 | NA | TGCAGCGTGGCAAACCCAGCGGGAGGGTCGACAGATACGCAGTATTTT | CSVANPAGGSTDTQYF
TRBJ1-5 | TRBV3-1/TRBV3-2 | NA | few | TGTGCCAGCAGCCACACAGGGAAAGATCAGCCCCAGCATTTT | CASSHTGKDQPQHF
TRBJ2-5 | TRBV12-3/TRBV12-4 | NA | NA | TGTGCCAGCAGAAGACAGGAAGAGACCCAGTACTTC | CASRRQEETQYF
TRBJ2-7 | TRBV6-5 | TRBD1 | NA | TGTGCCAGCAGAACAGGGGGAGGCTACGAGCAGTACTTC | CASRTGGGYEQYF
TRBJ2-3 | TRBV14 | NA | few | TGTGCCAGCAGCCGGCAGGGGAAAATAAGGACAGATACGCAGTATTTT | CASSRQGKIRTDTQYF
TRBJ2-2 | TRBV7-7 | NA | NA | TGTGCCAGCAGCCCAACAGAGAACACCGGGGAGCTGTTTTTT | CASSPTENTGELFF
TRBJ2-1 | TRBV3-1/TRBV3-2 | NA | once | TGTGCCAGCAGCCAGGAGGGAAGAGGAGTCTCCTACAATGAGCAGTTCTTC | CASSQEGRGVSYNEQFF
TRBJ1-6 | TRBV27 | NA | NA | TGTGCCAGCCGTTTACCCCTCCACTTT | CASRLPLHF
TRBJ2-7 | TRBV11-2 | TRBD1 | NA | TGTGCCAGCAGCCCAATGGGACAGATAACCTCCCACGAGCAGTACTTC | CASSPMGQITSHEQYF
TRBJ2-5 | TRBV7-8 | TRBD2 | NA | TGTGCCAGCAGCTTGGCTAGCGGGAGTATCTCTAGGGAGACCCAGTACTTC | CASSLASGSISRETQYF
TRBJ2-7 | TRBV19 | TRBD1 | NA | TGTGCCAGTAGCCGGGACAGGACCTACGAGCAGTACTTC | CASSRDRTYEQYF
TRBJ1-2 | TRBV11-2 | TRBD1 | once | TGTGCCAGCAGCTTACAGGGGGGCGGCTATGGCTACACCTTC | CASSLQGGGYGYTF
TRBJ1-3 | TRBV9 | NA | NA | TGTGCCAGCAGCTCGGGCCCAGGAGGGGGAAACACCATATATTTT | CASSSGPGGGNTIYF
TRBJ2-1 | TRBV10-1 | TRBD2 | NA | TGCGCCAGCAGTGAGTTTCAAAGGACTAGCGGAGTCGAGCAGTTCTTC | CASSEFQRTSGVEQFF
TRBJ1-5 | TRBV5-1 | NA | NA | TGCGCCAGCAGTTTTGTCCCAGATAGCAATCAGCCCCAGCATTTT | CASSFVPDSNQPQHF
TRBJ1-1 | TRBV5-1 | NA | once | TGCGCCAGCAGCTTGGAGCCGGGGGACACTGAAGCTTTCTTT | CASSLEPGDTEAFF
TRBJ2-7 | TRBV5-1 | NA | NA | TGCGCCAGCAGCTTGGACAGAGATTACGAGCAGTACTTC | CASSLDRDYEQYF
TRBJ2-3 | TRBV7-6 | NA | NA | TGTGCCAGCAGCCCGACCTCTCCGGGAGCCACAGATACGCAGTATTTT | CASSPTSPGATDTQYF
TRBJ2-7 | TRBV4-2 | TRBD2 | NA | TGTGCCAGCAGCCAAGATAGGGCCCTAGCGGACTACAAGCAGTACTTC | CASSQDRALADYKQYF
TRBJ1-3 | TRBV5-5 | TRBD1 | NA | TGTGCCAGCAGCCGCGGGGTGACAGGGGCGCTCTCTGGAAACACCATATATTTT | CASSRGVTGALSGNTIYF
TRBJ2-1 | TRBV7-9 | TRBD2 | NA | TGTGCCAGCAGCTACGAGACCGGGACTAGTACCGAGCAGTTCTTC | CASSYETGTSTEQFF
TRBJ2-7 | TRBV7-2 | TRBD1 | NA | TGTGCCAGCAACCGGGACAGAAGCTCCTACGAGCAGTACTTC | CASNRDRSSYEQYF
TRBJ2-1 | TRBV29-1 | TRBD2 | NA | TGCAGCGCTGGGGGGACTAGCGGGGTCTCCTACAATGAGCAGTTCTTC | CSAGGTSGVSYNEQFF
TRBJ1-6 | TRBV4-2 | NA | NA | TGTGCCAGCAGCCAAGAACTACGGATAAATTCACCCCTCCACTTT | CASSQELRINSPLHF
TRBJ1-4 | TRBV15 | NA | few | TGTGCCACCAGCAGAGATAAGGGGAATAATGAAAAACTGTTTTTT | CATSRDKGNNEKLFF
TRBJ1-4 | TRBV6-2/TRBV6-3 | NA | NA | TGTGCCAGCAGTTCGCTACAGACAACTAATGAAAAACTGTTTTTT | CASSSLQTTNEKLFF
TRBJ1-2 | TRBV5-5 | TRBD1 | NA | TGTGCCAGCAGCTTGAACTCAGGGGGTATCTATGGCTACACCTTC | CASSLNSGGIYGYTF
TRBJ2-3 | TRBV5-6 | NA | NA | TGTGCCAGCAGCTTTATGTCCACCACAGATACGCAGTATTTT | CASSFMSTTDTQYF
TRBJ1-1 | TRBV5-1 | TRBD1 | few | TGCGCCAGCAGCCCGACAGGGGGACGCACTGAAGCTTTCTTT | CASSPTGGRTEAFF
TRBJ1-4 | TRBV2 | NA | NA | TGTGCCAGCCATAGGGGCCTGAAGGAAAAACTGTTTTTT | CASHRGLKEKLFF
TRBJ1-3 | TRBV10-3 | NA | NA | TGTGCCATCAGTGAGTCGATGGGGAACACCATATATTTT | CAISESMGNTIYF
TRBJ1-5 | TRBV12-3/TRBV12-4 | NA | few | TGTGCCAGCAGTCCCGAGGGCTGGGCCCAGCATTTT | CASSPEGWAQHF
TRBJ2-3 | TRBV15 | NA | NA | TGTGCCACCAGCAGAGATATAGAGACGCAGTATTTT | CATSRDIETQYF